This TCR beta chain came from a study of blood T cell repertoires in COVID-19. The overall study: COVID-19 samples from acute and convalescent phases originated in the United States, Italy and Spain.

V shed 0 bases and J shed 7 bases, with 17 bases lying between them. Germline values: CDR1 SGHNT, CDR2 YYREEE (reference sequence). The CDR3 runs to 16 residues. Under the authors' procedure: Reference gene primer amplification yielded estimated nucleated cell counts. Generated by immunoSEQ multiplex PCR, the TCRdb table keeps only in-frame clones and is missing some. That table furnishes V, J and clone size, whereas the DNA furnished D and trimming. Among around 150,000 clones, under 95% were seen once, and the ten largest hold about 18%. This clone was found once. This chain links TRBV5-4 with TRBJ2-4; D may be TRBD1 (5 bases). The TCR sequence derives from a man in his sixties with active or convalescent COVID-19. The source material was peripheral blood. The CDR3 DNA is TGTGCCAGCAGCTTGGGGGCAGGGTGGGGCGGTAACATTCAGTACTTC. It codes for CASSLGAGWGGNIQYF.